The source of this T cell receptor beta chain is a study of blood T cell repertoires in COVID-19. Study background: The analysed material was cDNA or gDNA that came from T cells, B-cell-depleted T cells, or PBMCs.

The table came from immunoSEQ multiplex PCR; TCRdb's copy has only in-frame clones and leaves some out. The table shows 360,000 or so clones, with about four fifths occurring only once. With 2 bases removed from V and 5 bases from J, the gap between germline ends came to 9 bases. The CDR3 is 12 residues long. The germline V gene has CDR1 GTSNPN and CDR2 SVGIG (reference sequence). This clone was found once. Participants were aged about 18 to 90 years from about two dozen US areas. The source material was PBMCs or T cells enriched from blood (not recorded which). This TCR came from a woman aged 45-59 years who had recovered from COVID-19. This chain uses TRBV30 with TRBJ1-1, with TRBD1 as a possible D gene (5 bases). The CDR3 loop is CAWSLRTTEAFF. The CDR3 DNA is TGTGCCTGGAGTTTGAGGACAACTGAAGCTTTCTTT.